The 5 T cell receptor beta chains presented below share a single source sample, sequenced in a study of blood T cell repertoires in COVID-19. Clones were read by immunoSEQ multiplex PCR, and TCRdb kept only the in-frame ones, dropping some. Among tens of thousands of clones listed, around nine tenths were seen once. Input material: peripheral blood. The receptors stem from a man between 60 and 75 years old with active COVID-19.

The chain carries TRBV10-3 and TRBJ1-1, with TRBD1 matching over 8 bases. The ends lost 10 bases at V and 3 bases at J; junction bases unmatched: 10. The CDR3 contains 14 residues. The germline V gene has CDR1 ENHRY and CDR2 SYGVKD. The CDR3 loop reads CATTMKQGDTEAFF. The CDR3 coding sequence is TGTGCCACGACGATGAAACAGGGGGACACTGAAGCTTTCTTT.

The rearrangement uses TRBV6-5 and TRBJ2-1; possibly TRBD2 for D (6 bases). V dropped 8 bases and J dropped 0 bases, with 14 bases sitting between them. There are 15 residues in the CDR3. CDR1 and CDR2 (germline): MNHEY, SVGAGI. In nucleotides, the CDR3 is TGTGCCAGCGAGTCCGCGGGATTCTCCTACAATGAGCAGTTCTTC. This translates into CASESAGFSYNEQFF.

The chain employs TRBV7-2 and TRBJ2-5; weak D call: TRBD1 (6 bases). V was clipped by 6 bases and J by 5 bases, with 10 bases between them. CDR3 length: 12 residues. The germline V gene has CDR1 SGHTA and CDR2 FQGNSA. The DNA of the CDR3 is TGTGCCAGCAGTTACAGGGTTGAGACCCAGTACTTC. It translates to CASSYRVETQYF.

The chain has TRBV6-6 and TRBJ1-3; D possibly corresponds to TRBD1 (5 bases). This CDR3 is 15 amino acids long. Trimming removed 7 bases from V and 0 bases from J, with 13 bases in between. Germline lookup yields CDR1 MNHNY and CDR2 SVGAGI (reference sequence). The CDR3 DNA reads as TGTGCCAGCACCATCTTGACAGACTCTGGAAACACCATATATTTT. Protein product: CASTILTDSGNTIYF.

CDR3 DNA sequence: TGTGCCAGCAGCCCAATTAGCGGCCCCAGCAATGAGCAGTTCTTC. This gives the protein CASSPISGPSNEQFF. V gene TRBV7-6 combines with J gene TRBJ2-1, with D tentatively TRBD2 (6 bases). This CDR3 is built from 15 residues. V lost 5 bases and J lost 6, with 17 bases in between. Germline V gene sequence: CDR1 SGHVS, CDR2 FNYEAQ.